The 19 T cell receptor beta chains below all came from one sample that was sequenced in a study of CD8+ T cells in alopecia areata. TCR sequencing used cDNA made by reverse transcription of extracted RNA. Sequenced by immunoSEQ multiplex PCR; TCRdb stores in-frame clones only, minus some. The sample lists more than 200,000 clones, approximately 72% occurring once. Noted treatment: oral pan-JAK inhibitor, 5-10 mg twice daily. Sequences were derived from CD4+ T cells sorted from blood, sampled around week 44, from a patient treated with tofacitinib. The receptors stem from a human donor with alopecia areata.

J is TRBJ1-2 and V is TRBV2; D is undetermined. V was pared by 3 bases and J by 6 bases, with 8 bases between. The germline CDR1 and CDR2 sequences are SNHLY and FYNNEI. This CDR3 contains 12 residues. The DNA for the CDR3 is TGTGCCAGCAGTGATTTTGGGAATGGCTACACCTTC. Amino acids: CASSDFGNGYTF. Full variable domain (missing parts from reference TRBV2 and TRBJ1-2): EPEVTQTPSHQVTQMGQEVILRCVPISNHLYFYWYRQILGQKVEFLVSFYNNEISEKSEIFDDQFSVERPDGSNFTLKIRSTKLEDSAMYFCASSDFGNGYTFGSGTRLTVV.

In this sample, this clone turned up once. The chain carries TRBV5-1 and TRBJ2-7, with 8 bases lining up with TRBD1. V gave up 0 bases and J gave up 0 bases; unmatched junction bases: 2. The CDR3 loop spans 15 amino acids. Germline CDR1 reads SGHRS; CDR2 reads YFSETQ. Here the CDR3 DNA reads TGCGCCAGCAGCTTGGGGGACAGGATCTCCTACGAGCAGTACTTC. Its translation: CASSLGDRISYEQYF.

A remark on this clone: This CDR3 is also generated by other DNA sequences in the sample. The CDR3 bases are TGTGCCTGGAGTGTACTGGATGGCTACACCTTC. Its translation is CAWSVLDGYTF. V gene TRBV30 combines with J gene TRBJ1-2; D is uncertain. Per germline, CDR1 GTSNPN and CDR2 SVGIG (reference sequence). The CDR3 length is 11 residues. Trimming pared 0 bases from V and 6 bases from J, leaving 5 bases between.

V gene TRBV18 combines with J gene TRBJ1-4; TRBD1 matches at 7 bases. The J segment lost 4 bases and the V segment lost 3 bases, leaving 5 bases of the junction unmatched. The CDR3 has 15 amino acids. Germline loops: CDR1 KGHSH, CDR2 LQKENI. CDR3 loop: CASSPLGQFNEKLFF. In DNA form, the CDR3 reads TGTGCCAGCTCACCCTTGGGACAGTTTAATGAAAAACTGTTTTTT.

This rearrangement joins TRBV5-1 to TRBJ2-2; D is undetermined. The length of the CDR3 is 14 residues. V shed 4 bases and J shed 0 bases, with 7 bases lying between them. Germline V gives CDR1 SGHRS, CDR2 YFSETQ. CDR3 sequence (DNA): TGCGCCAGCAGCCATTTAACGAACACCGGGGAGCTGTTTTTT. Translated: CASSHLTNTGELFF.

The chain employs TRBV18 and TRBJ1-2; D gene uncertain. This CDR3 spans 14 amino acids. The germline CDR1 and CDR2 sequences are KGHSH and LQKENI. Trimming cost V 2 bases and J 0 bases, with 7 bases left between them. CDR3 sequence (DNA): TGTGCCAGCTCACCATACAGCACTAACTATGGCTACACCTTC. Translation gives CASSPYSTNYGYTF.

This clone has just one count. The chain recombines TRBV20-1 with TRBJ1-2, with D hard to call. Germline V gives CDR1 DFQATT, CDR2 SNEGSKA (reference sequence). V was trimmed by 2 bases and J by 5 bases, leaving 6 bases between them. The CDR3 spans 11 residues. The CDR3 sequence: CSARSGYGYTF. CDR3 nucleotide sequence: TGCAGTGCTAGATCCGGGTATGGCTACACCTTC.

CDR3 in amino acids: CASSQGLAGGNYGYTF. The CDR3 coding sequence is TGCGCCAGCAGCCAAGGTCTGGCAGGGGGAAACTATGGCTACACCTTC. The chain uses TRBV4-1 and TRBJ1-2, with 7 bases aligning to TRBD1. Trimming cost V 1 base and J 2 bases; bases outside gene matches: 7. The CDR3 consists of 16 residues. Germline CDR1 is MGHRA and CDR2 is YSYEKL.

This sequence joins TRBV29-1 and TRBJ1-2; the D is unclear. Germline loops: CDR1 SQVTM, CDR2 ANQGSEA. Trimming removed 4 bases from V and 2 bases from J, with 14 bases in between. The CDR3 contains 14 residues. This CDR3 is CSVADPKENYGYTF. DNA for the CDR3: TGCAGCGTTGCCGATCCCAAGGAAAACTATGGCTACACCTTC.

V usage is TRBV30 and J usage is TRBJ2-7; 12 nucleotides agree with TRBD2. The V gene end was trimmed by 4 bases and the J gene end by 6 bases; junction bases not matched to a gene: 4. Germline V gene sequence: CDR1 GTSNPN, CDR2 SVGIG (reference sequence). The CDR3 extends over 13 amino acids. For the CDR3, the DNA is TGTGCCTGGAAACTAGCGGGGGGTGCCGAGCAGTACTTC. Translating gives CAWKLAGGAEQYF.

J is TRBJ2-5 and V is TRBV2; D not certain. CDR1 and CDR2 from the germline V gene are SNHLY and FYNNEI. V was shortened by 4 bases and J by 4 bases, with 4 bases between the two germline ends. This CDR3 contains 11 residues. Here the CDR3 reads CASSVRETQYF. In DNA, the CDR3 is TGTGCCAGCAGTGTAAGAGAGACCCAGTACTTC. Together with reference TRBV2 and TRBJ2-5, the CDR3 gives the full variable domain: EPEVTQTPSHQVTQMGQEVILRCVPISNHLYFYWYRQILGQKVEFLVSFYNNEISEKSEIFDDQFSVERPDGSNFTLKIRSTKLEDSAMYFCASSVRETQYFGPGTRLLVL.

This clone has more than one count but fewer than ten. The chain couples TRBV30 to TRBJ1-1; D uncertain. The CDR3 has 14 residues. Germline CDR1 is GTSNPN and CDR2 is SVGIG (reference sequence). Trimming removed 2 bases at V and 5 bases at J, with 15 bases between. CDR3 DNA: TGTGCCTGGAGTAAGGGCCTGGGTGGGACTGAAGCTTTCTTT. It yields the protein CAWSKGLGGTEAFF. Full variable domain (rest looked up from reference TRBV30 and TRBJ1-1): SQTIHQWPATLVQPVGSPLSLECTVEGTSNPNLYWYRQAAGRGLQLLFYSVGIGQISSEVPQNLSASRPQDRQFILSSKKLLLSDSGFYLCAWSKGLGGTEAFFGQGTRLTVV.

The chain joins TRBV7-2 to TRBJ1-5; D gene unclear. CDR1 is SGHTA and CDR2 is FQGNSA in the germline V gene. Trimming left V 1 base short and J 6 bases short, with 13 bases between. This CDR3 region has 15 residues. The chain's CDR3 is CASSLDQPSGQPQHF. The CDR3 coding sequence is TGTGCCAGCAGCTTAGACCAGCCTTCGGGTCAGCCCCAGCATTTT.

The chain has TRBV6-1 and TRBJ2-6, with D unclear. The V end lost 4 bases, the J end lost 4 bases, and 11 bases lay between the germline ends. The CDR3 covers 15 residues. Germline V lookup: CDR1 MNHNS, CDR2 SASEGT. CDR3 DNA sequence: TGTGCCAGCAGTGTCAAATTCGACGGGGCCAACGTCCTGACTTTC. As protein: CASSVKFDGANVLTF.

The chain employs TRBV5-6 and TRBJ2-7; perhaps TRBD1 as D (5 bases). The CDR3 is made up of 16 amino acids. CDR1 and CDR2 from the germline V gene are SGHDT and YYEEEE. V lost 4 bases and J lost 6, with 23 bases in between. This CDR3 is CASSRTGIGAAIEQYF. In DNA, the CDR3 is TGTGCCAGCAGCCGTACGGGTATTGGGGCAGCCATCGAGCAGTACTTC.

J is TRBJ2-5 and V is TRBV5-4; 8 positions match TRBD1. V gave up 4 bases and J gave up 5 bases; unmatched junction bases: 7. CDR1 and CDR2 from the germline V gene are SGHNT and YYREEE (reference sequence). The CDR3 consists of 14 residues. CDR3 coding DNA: TGTGCCAGCAGCGCCGGGACAGGACAGGAGACCCAGTACTTC. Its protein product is CASSAGTGQETQYF.

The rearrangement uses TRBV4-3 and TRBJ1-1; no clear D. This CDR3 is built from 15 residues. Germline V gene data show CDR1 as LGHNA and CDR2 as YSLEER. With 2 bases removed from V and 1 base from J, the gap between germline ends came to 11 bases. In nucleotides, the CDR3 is TGCGCCAGCAGCCAATCCTTAAGCGGGAACACTGAAGCTTTCTTT. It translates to CASSQSLSGNTEAFF.

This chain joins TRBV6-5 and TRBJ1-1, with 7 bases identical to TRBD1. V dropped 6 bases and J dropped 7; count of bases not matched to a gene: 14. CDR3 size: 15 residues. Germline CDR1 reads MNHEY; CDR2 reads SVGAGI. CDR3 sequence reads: CASRKILGQDLEAFF. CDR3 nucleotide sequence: TGTGCCAGCAGGAAAATTCTCGGACAGGATCTTGAAGCTTTCTTT.

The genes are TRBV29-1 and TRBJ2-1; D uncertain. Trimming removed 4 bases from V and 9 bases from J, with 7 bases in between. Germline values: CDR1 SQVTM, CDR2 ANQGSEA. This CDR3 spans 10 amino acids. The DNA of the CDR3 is TGCAGCGTTGTGAGTGGTGAGCAGTTCTTC. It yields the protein CSVVSGEQFF.